One sample yielded the 21 T cell receptor beta chains listed below, sequenced in a study of blood T cell repertoires in COVID-19. Using immunoSEQ multiplex PCR, the repertoire was profiled, and TCRdb retains in-frame clones only, with some absent. The sample records 40,000 or so clones, about 90% being singletons. Sequenced: peripheral blood. Receptor source: a human donor in a cohort sampled during active COVID-19.

The V gene is TRBV14, the J gene TRBJ2-1; tentative D call: TRBD2 (6 bases). This CDR3 is built from 12 residues. Germline CDR1 and CDR2: SGHDN and FVKESK. Trimming pared 4 bases from V and 14 bases from J, leaving 15 bases between. The CDR3 here is CASSPARRGKFF. DNA for the CDR3: TGTGCCAGCAGCCCCGCAAGGCGGGGTAAGTTCTTC.

This chain uses TRBV9 with TRBJ1-1, with D uncertain. The CDR3 has 12 residues. Trimming pared 10 bases from V and 4 bases from J, leaving 14 bases between. Per germline, CDR1 SGDLS and CDR2 YYNGEE. The CDR3 nucleotides are TGTGCCCGTTTCATGGTCGGCACTGAAGCTTTCTTT. This sequence encodes CARFMVGTEAFF.

The chain recombines TRBV3-1 (or the pseudogene TRBV3-2) with TRBJ2-7; TRBD2 matches at 7 bases. Germline V gene data show CDR1 as LGHDT and CDR2 as YNNKEL (reference sequence). CDR3 length: 15 residues. The J segment lost 2 bases and the V segment lost 0 bases, leaving 4 bases of the junction unmatched. CDR3 sequence: CASSQDRGGAYEQYF. CDR3 coding DNA: TGTGCCAGCAGCCAAGATCGGGGAGGGGCCTACGAGCAGTACTTC.

The genes are TRBV3-1 (or the pseudogene TRBV3-2) and TRBJ2-2; a weak D match, TRBD1 (6 bases). Germline V gene lookup returns CDR1 LGHDT and CDR2 YNNKEL (reference sequence). Trimming cost V 0 bases and J 3 bases, with 14 bases left between them. This CDR3 comprises 17 residues. The CDR3 DNA reads as TGTGCCAGCAGCCAAGATTACAGGGTCGAAGACACCGGGGAGCTGTTTTTT. Its protein product is CASSQDYRVEDTGELFF.

This chain uses TRBV19 with TRBJ1-1, with 7 bases fitting TRBD1. Germline V gene data show CDR1 as LNHDA and CDR2 as SQIVND (reference sequence). The CDR3 is 17 amino acids. After removal of 4 bases from V and 0 bases from J, the junction contained 11 bases not matched to a gene. The CDR3 reads CASSTPGQRIMNTEAFF. As DNA, the CDR3 is TGTGCCAGTAGTACCCCGGGACAGAGAATTATGAACACTGAAGCTTTCTTT.

The J gene is TRBJ2-5, the V gene TRBV19; 8 bases are a match to TRBD1. Germline V gene lookup returns CDR1 LNHDA and CDR2 SQIVND (reference sequence). This CDR3 spans 15 amino acids. The ends lost 3 bases at V and 7 bases at J; junction bases unmatched: 10. CDR3 in amino acids: CASSMQGAQKVTQYF. CDR3 DNA sequence: TGTGCCAGTAGTATGCAGGGGGCCCAGAAGGTGACCCAGTACTTC.

V is TRBV19 and J is TRBJ2-7; 9 positions agree with TRBD1. V shed 2 bases and J 5 bases; nucleotides not matched to a gene: 10. From germline, CDR1 is LNHDA and CDR2 SQIVND (reference sequence). This CDR3 comprises 16 residues. CDR3: CASSIRSGQGFHEQYF. The CDR3 nucleotides read TGTGCCAGTAGTATAAGGTCAGGACAGGGGTTCCACGAGCAGTACTTC.

The CDR3 here is CASSLVRTGGYQPQHF. DNA of the CDR3: TGTGCCAGCAGCTTAGTGCGGACAGGGGGCTATCAGCCCCAGCATTTT. The chain couples TRBV7-8 to TRBJ1-5; 11 nucleotides match TRBD1. This CDR3 is built from 16 residues. Germline V CDR1 and CDR2: SGHVS, FQNEAQ. With 1 base clipped from V and 5 bases from J, the junction kept 4 bases outside the gene matches.

The table lists this clone with a count of one. The genes are TRBV4-1 and TRBJ2-2; TRBD2 aligns across 11 bases. Germline V gives CDR1 MGHRA, CDR2 YSYEKL. This CDR3 contains 18 residues. The J segment lost 1 base and the V segment lost 0 bases, leaving 4 bases of the junction unmatched. CDR3 region: CASSQEGLAGGNTGELFF. The CDR3 region has the DNA TGCGCCAGCAGCCAAGAAGGTCTAGCGGGAGGGAACACCGGGGAGCTGTTTTTT.

This sequence joins TRBV29-1 and TRBJ2-5, with D perhaps TRBD2 (5 bases). The V gene lost 3 bases and the J gene lost 4 bases, with 12 bases spanning the gap. CDR3 length: 13 amino acids. In germline, CDR1 is SQVTM, CDR2 ANQGSEA. In DNA form, the CDR3 reads TGCAGCGTTGACTTACTAGTCGGAGAGACCCAGTACTTC. The encoded protein is CSVDLLVGETQYF. The complete variable domain, with remaining parts taken from reference TRBV29-1 and TRBJ2-5, reads SAVISQKPSRDICQRGTSLTIQCQVDSQVTMMFWYRQQPGQSLTLIATANQGSEATYESGFVIDKFPISRPNLTFSTLTVSNMSPEDSSIYLCSVDLLVGETQYFGPGTRLLVL.

With respect to this clone: Relative to the germline gene, one junction end is altered; a read error may explain this. The chain combines TRBV19 with TRBJ2-7, with 10 bases matching TRBD1. Per the germline V gene, CDR1 is LNHDA and CDR2 is SQIVND (reference sequence). There are 15 residues in the CDR3. In DNA form, the CDR3 reads TGTGCCAGTAGTACTCGACAGGGGGCTCTCTACGGGCAGTACTTC. Its translation is CASSTRQGALYGQYF.

The chain is built from TRBV27 and TRBJ2-1, with TRBD2 identical over 7 bases. The CDR3 runs to 14 residues. Germline-derived CDR1 and CDR2 are MNHEY and SMNVEV (reference sequence). Germline trimming cut 7 bases from V and 1 base from J; bases unmatched to any gene: 4. This chain's CDR3 is CASTPGGSYNEQFF. The DNA for the CDR3 is TGTGCCAGCACTCCGGGAGGATCCTACAATGAGCAGTTCTTC.

The V call is TRBV28, the J call TRBJ1-4; 10 nucleotides match TRBD1. Germline V gene data show CDR1 as MDHEN and CDR2 as SYDVKM. The V and J ends lost 10 bases and 7 bases, in that order; junction bases with no gene match: 9. The CDR3 loop spans 14 amino acids. CDR3 protein: CAIMRQGASEKLFF. CDR3 in DNA: TGTGCCATTATGCGACAGGGGGCTTCTGAAAAACTGTTTTTT. Using reference TRBV28 and TRBJ1-4 for the parts outside the CDR3, the full variable domain is DVKVTQSSRYLVKRTGEKVFLECVQDMDHENMFWYRQDPGLGLRLIYFSYDVKMKEKGDIPEGYSVSREKKERFSLILESASTNQTSMYLCAIMRQGASEKLFFGSGTQLSVL.

The gene calls are TRBV20-1 and TRBJ1-1; weak D call: TRBD1 (5 bases). The CDR3 has 10 amino acids. Deletions cut 6 bases from V and 8 bases from J, with 10 bases between. In germline, CDR1 is DFQATT, CDR2 SNEGSKA (reference sequence). This chain's CDR3 is CSASGGEAFF. CDR3 nucleotides: TGCAGTGCCTCGGGGGGGGAAGCTTTCTTT.

The chain joins TRBV7-2 to TRBJ1-5; D might be TRBD1 (5 bases). The CDR3 totals 14 residues. V lost 5 bases and J 7 bases, leaving 15 bases between the germline ends. Germline CDR1 and CDR2: SGHTA and FQGNSA. CDR3 coding DNA: TGTGCCAGCAGCCAGGGACTTTTCCGGCAGCCCCAGCATTTT. Translated, it gives CASSQGLFRQPQHF. The complete variable domain, with remaining parts taken from reference TRBV7-2 and TRBJ1-5, reads GAGVSQSPSNKVTEKGKDVELRCDPISGHTALYWYRQSLGQGLEFLIYFQGNSAPDKSGLPSDRFSAERTGGSVSTLTIQRTQQEDSAVYLCASSQGLFRQPQHFGDGTRLSIL.

The count of this clone is one. V is TRBV5-1 and J is TRBJ1-2; TRBD1 matches 8 bases. This CDR3 comprises 15 residues. Germline CDR1 SGHRS, CDR2 YFSETQ. The V segment lost 4 bases and the J segment 2 bases; nucleotides outside the gene matches: 7. The DNA of the CDR3 is TGCGCCAGCAGCCCCACAGGGGGGGCGAACTATGGCTACACCTTC. Protein product: CASSPTGGANYGYTF. Using reference TRBV5-1 and TRBJ1-2 for the parts outside the CDR3, the full variable domain is KAGVTQTPRYLIKTRGQQVTLSCSPISGHRSVSWYQQTPGQGLQFLFEYFSETQRNKGNFPGRFSGRQFSNSRSEMNVSTLELGDSALYLCASSPTGGANYGYTFGSGTRLTVV.

This clone appeared once. The rearrangement joins TRBV2 to TRBJ1-4, with 8 bases matching TRBD1. Germline V CDR1 and CDR2: SNHLY, FYNNEI. With V trimmed by 6 bases and J by 6 bases, 9 bases remained unmatched. The length of the CDR3 is 15 residues. The CDR3 coding sequence is TGTGCCAGCAGGGACACGGGACAGGCCTATGAAAAACTGTTTTTT. Its protein product is CASRDTGQAYEKLFF.

This chain uses TRBV5-1 with TRBJ2-7; D remains ambiguous. The V end lost 0 bases, the J end lost 2 bases, and 12 bases lay between the germline ends. The length of the CDR3 is 15 residues. Looked up from germline, CDR1 is SGHRS and CDR2 is YFSETQ. CDR3 region: CASSLGHLVPYEQYF. In DNA, the CDR3 is TGCGCCAGCAGCTTGGGACACCTGGTCCCCTACGAGCAGTACTTC.

To note about this clone: The identical CDR3 is also encoded by other nucleotide sequences in the sample. The V gene is TRBV4-1, the J gene TRBJ2-7; 8 nucleotides line up with TRBD2. Germline loops: CDR1 MGHRA, CDR2 YSYEKL. This CDR3 is 14 amino acids long. The ends lost 1 base at V and 3 bases at J; junction bases unmatched: 2. In DNA form, the CDR3 reads TGCGCCAGCAGCCAAGGACTAGCGAGCTACGAGCAGTACTTC. Translation: CASSQGLASYEQYF.

V and J are TRBV27 and TRBJ1-2, with 7 bases that match TRBD1. CDR1 is MNHEY and CDR2 is SMNVEV in the germline V gene (reference sequence). The CDR3 is 15 residues long. J lost 3 bases, V lost 0 bases, and 4 bases had no gene match. CDR3: CASSLSLTGDYGYTF. The DNA of the CDR3 is TGTGCCAGCAGTTTATCCCTAACAGGGGACTATGGCTACACCTTC.

The chain is built from TRBV5-5 and TRBJ2-5; 12 bases line up with TRBD2. This CDR3 has 16 residues. Germline values: CDR1 SGHKS, CDR2 YYEKEE (reference sequence). The V and J ends lost 0 bases and 2 bases, in that order; junction bases with no gene match: 2. The CDR3 reads CASSLALAGGQETQYF. The CDR3 DNA reads as TGTGCCAGCAGCTTGGCCCTAGCGGGGGGGCAAGAGACCCAGTACTTC.